This T cell receptor (beta chain) was profiled in a study of T cell responses to AZD1222 COVID-19 vaccine. From germline, CDR1 is SGHTA and CDR2 FQGNSA. V dropped 5 bases and J dropped 1; count of bases not matched to a gene: 12. This CDR3 is 18 amino acids long. The method was immunoSEQ multiplex PCR; TCRdb's version includes in-frame clones alone and lacks a portion of them. This sample has about 140,000 clones, with about 90% found just once. The chain links TRBV7-2 to TRBJ1-4; TRBD1 matches at 8 bases. The source was peripheral blood, collected on day 0 of AZD1222 vaccination. The receptor's source is an adult in good health. In nucleotides, the CDR3 is TGTGCCAGCAGCCCGACCGGGACAGGTGGGCGAACTAATGAAAAACTGTTTTTT. Its translation: CASSPTGTGGRTNEKLFF.